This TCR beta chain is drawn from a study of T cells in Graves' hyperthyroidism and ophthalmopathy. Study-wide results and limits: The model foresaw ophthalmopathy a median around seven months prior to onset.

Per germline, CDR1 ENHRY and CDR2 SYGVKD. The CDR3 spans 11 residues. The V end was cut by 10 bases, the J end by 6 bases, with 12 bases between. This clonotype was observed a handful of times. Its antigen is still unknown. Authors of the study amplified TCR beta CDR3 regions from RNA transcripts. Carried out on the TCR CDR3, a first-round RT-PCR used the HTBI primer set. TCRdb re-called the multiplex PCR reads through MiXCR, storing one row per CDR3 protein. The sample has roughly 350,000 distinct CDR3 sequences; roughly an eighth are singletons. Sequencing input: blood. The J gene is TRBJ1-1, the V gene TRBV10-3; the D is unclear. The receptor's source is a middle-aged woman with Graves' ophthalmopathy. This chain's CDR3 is CATGPGAEAFF. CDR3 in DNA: TGTGCCACGGGCCCTGGGGCTGAAGCTTTCTTT.